This T cell receptor (beta chain) was identified during a study of blood T cell repertoires in COVID-19. Across the whole study: Researchers got acute and convalescent COVID-19 samples from the United States, Italy and Spain. In each case, the material was cDNA or gDNA derived from T cells, B-cell-depleted T cells, or PBMCs.

In germline, CDR1 is KGHSH, CDR2 LQKENI. The CDR3 has 15 residues. V shed 5 bases and J 6 bases; nucleotides not matched to a gene: 9. Original handling: How many nucleated cells were present was estimated from reference gene primer amplification. Method: immunoSEQ multiplex PCR; TCRdb's copy keeps in-frame clones and lacks some. V and J calls and clone size come straight from that table; D and trimming were deduced from the DNA. The sample records around 15,000 clones, approximately 90% being singletons. The TCR sequence derives from a man aged 55 to 70 with active COVID-19. The chain employs TRBV18 and TRBJ2-1, with TRBD2 matching 8 bases. The sample consisted of peripheral blood. The CDR3 sequence is CASSMGSGGLNEQFF. In DNA, the CDR3 is TGTGCCAGCTCAATGGGCAGCGGGGGCCTCAATGAGCAGTTCTTC.